This T cell receptor (beta chain) was obtained from a study of T cell changes during pregnancy in multiple sclerosis. CDR3 length equals 13 residues. V shed 7 bases and J 2 bases; nucleotides not matched to a gene: 2. Germline CDR1 MNHNY, CDR2 SVGAGI (reference sequence). Produced via immunoSEQ multiplex PCR; TCRdb's table is partial and in-frame only. Of about 57,000 clones listed, 93% were seen once; the top ten hold about 1.7%. Source: peripheral blood, taken after pregnancy. This TCR was recovered from a female donor with multiple sclerosis, enrolled in a pregnancy study. The V call is TRBV6-6, the J call TRBJ1-2, with 9 bases fitting TRBD1. The CDR3 nucleotides are TGTGCCAGCACCGGGACAGGGAACTATGGCTACACCTTC. Protein sequence: CASTGTGNYGYTF.